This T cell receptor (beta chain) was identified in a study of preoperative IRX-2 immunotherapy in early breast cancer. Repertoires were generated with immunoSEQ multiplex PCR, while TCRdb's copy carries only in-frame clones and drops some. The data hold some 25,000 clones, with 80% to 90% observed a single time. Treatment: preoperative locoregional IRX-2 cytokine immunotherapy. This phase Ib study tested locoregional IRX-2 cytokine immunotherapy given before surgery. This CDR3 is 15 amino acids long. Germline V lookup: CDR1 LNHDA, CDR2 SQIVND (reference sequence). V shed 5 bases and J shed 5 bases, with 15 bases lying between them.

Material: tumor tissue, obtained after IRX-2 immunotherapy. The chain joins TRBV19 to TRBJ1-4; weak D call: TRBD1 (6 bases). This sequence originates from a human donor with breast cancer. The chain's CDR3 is CASSPSGTSNEKLFF. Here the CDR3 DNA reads TGTGCCAGTAGTCCCTCCGGGACATCAAATGAAAAACTGTTTTTT.